Listed here are 17 T cell receptor beta chains from one sample, sequenced in a study of blood T cell repertoires in COVID-19. Profiling relied on immunoSEQ multiplex PCR, and the TCRdb table lists in-frame clones only, not all of them. The sample carries around 170,000 clones, about 88% recorded once. The sample comprised peripheral blood. These receptors were taken from a woman in her twenties or thirties with active or convalescent COVID-19.

The V gene is TRBV19, the J gene TRBJ1-1; weak D call: TRBD1 (5 bases). V was clipped by 5 bases and J by 1 base, with 8 bases between them. The CDR3 is 13 residues long. Germline V gene lookup returns CDR1 LNHDA and CDR2 SQIVND (reference sequence). CDR3 in DNA: TGTGCCAGTAGTTCCGGGGGGAACACTGAAGCTTTCTTT. It encodes CASSSGGNTEAFF.

The rearrangement links TRBV9 to TRBJ1-6; D unclear. The CDR3 is made up of 14 amino acids. Looked up from germline, CDR1 is SGDLS and CDR2 is YYNGEE. Trimming stripped 3 bases from V and 10 bases from J, with 14 bases between. Written as DNA, the CDR3 is TGTGCCAGCAGCGCCGGGAATGCAGGATCACCCCTCCACTTT. Translating gives CASSAGNAGSPLHF.

This clone is a singleton in its sample. The chain links TRBV28 to TRBJ1-2, with 10 bases lining up with TRBD1. CDR3 length: 14 amino acids. Unmatched junction bases numbered 9, after V lost 6 bases and J lost 8 bases. CDR1 is MDHEN and CDR2 is SYDVKM in the germline V gene. CDR3 DNA sequence: TGTGCCAGCAGCCTCCGGGACAGGGGTCGCGGCTACACCTTC. Amino acid sequence: CASSLRDRGRGYTF.

V is TRBV7-9 and J is TRBJ2-7; D is perhaps TRBD1 (5 bases). V shed 5 bases and J shed 1 base, with 15 bases lying between them. This CDR3 has 15 residues. The germline CDR1 and CDR2 sequences are SEHNR and FQNEAQ (reference sequence). The CDR3 DNA follows: TGTGCCAGCAGCCCTATTGGGGCAGGTTCCTACGAGCAGTACTTC. It codes for CASSPIGAGSYEQYF.

This chain links TRBV28 with TRBJ1-6, with TRBD1 identical over 10 bases. Germline lookup yields CDR1 MDHEN and CDR2 SYDVKM. The junction had 11 bases not matched to a gene; V was cut back by 6 bases and J by 9 bases. This CDR3 contains 16 residues. The CDR3 DNA sequence: TGTGCCAGCAGAACGGCCGGGACAGGGGTGGGTTCACCCCTCCACTTT. Translated, it gives CASRTAGTGVGSPLHF.

This clone was detected only once. This chain uses TRBV6-5 with TRBJ2-5; 14 bases match TRBD2. Losses at the gene ends were 7 bases for V and 3 bases for J; bases not matched to a gene: 4. The length of the CDR3 is 15 residues. Germline V gene sequence: CDR1 MNHEY, CDR2 SVGAGI. This CDR3 reads CASTPGLAGEETQYF. In DNA form, the CDR3 reads TGTGCCAGCACCCCGGGACTAGCGGGGGAAGAGACCCAGTACTTC.

The chain uses TRBV7-9 and TRBJ1-4; TRBD1 matches 10 bases. This CDR3 has 16 residues. Germline V gives CDR1 SEHNR, CDR2 FQNEAQ (reference sequence). Trimming took 3 bases from V and 8 from J; bases not matched to a gene: 9. The CDR3 DNA reads TGTGCCAGCAGCTTGACTGACAGGGGGCGCAAGGAAAAACTGTTTTTT. It specifies CASSLTDRGRKEKLFF.

V is TRBV6-6 and J is TRBJ1-2; 7 nucleotides match TRBD1. The germline V gene encodes CDR1 MNHNY and CDR2 SVGAGI (reference sequence). With V trimmed by 6 bases and J by 5 bases, 12 bases remained unmatched. The CDR3 is made up of 15 amino acids. CDR3 sequence (DNA): TGTGCCAGCAGATTTGACAGGGCGGAGTATTATGGCTACACCTTC. Its translation: CASRFDRAEYYGYTF.

J is TRBJ2-7 and V is TRBV10-2, with unresolved D. The CDR3 length is 12 residues. CDR1 WSHSY and CDR2 SAAADI come from the germline V gene. Between the trimmed V and J ends, which lost 0 bases and 6 bases, there was a span of 6 bases. DNA for the CDR3: TGCGCCAGCAGTGAGTCGAGGATCGAGCAGTACTTC. It yields the protein CASSESRIEQYF.

Only one count was recorded for this clone. The chain links TRBV5-5 to TRBJ1-4, with 9 bases aligning to TRBD1. The CDR3 runs 14 residues. The germline V gene has CDR1 SGHKS and CDR2 YYEKEE (reference sequence). Trimming took 4 bases from V and 8 from J; bases not matched to a gene: 6. CDR3 DNA: TGTGCCAGCAGCGACGGGACAGGGTTCGAAAAACTGTTTTTT. This codes for CASSDGTGFEKLFF.

This chain uses TRBV10-1 with TRBJ1-1, with 7 bases identical to TRBD1. Germline V CDR1 and CDR2: WNHNN, SYGVQD (reference sequence). V lost 6 bases and J lost 0; bases outside the gene matches: 1. The length of the CDR3 is 13 residues. CDR3 sequence (DNA): TGCGCCAGCAGGGGACAGCTGAACACTGAAGCTTTCTTT. Its translation: CASRGQLNTEAFF.

The CDR3 sequence: CASSDSPNTGELFF. CDR3 DNA: TGTGCCAGTAGCGACAGCCCCAACACCGGGGAGCTGTTTTTT. The chain links TRBV19 to TRBJ2-2; maybe TRBD1 (5 bases). Looked up from germline, CDR1 is LNHDA and CDR2 is SQIVND (reference sequence). The CDR3 is 14 residues long. V lost 6 bases and J lost 2, with 10 bases in between.

V and J are TRBV5-1 and TRBJ1-4; a weak D match, TRBD1 (5 bases). This CDR3 is 13 amino acids long. V shed 4 bases and J shed 4 bases, with 8 bases lying between them. Germline V gene sequence: CDR1 SGHRS, CDR2 YFSETQ. The CDR3 is CASSDSLNEKLFF. Here the CDR3 DNA reads TGCGCCAGCAGCGACAGCCTTAATGAAAAACTGTTTTTT. Variable domain in full (rest from reference TRBV5-1 and TRBJ1-4): KAGVTQTPRYLIKTRGQQVTLSCSPISGHRSVSWYQQTPGQGLQFLFEYFSETQRNKGNFPGRFSGRQFSNSRSEMNVSTLELGDSALYLCASSDSLNEKLFFGSGTQLSVL.

J is TRBJ2-7 and V is TRBV18, with D perhaps matching TRBD1 (6 bases). The CDR3 spans 13 residues. Germline CDR1 reads KGHSH; CDR2 reads LQKENI. Trimming pared 9 bases from V and 4 bases from J, leaving 16 bases between. CDR3 amino acids: CASSIQGGYEQYF. The CDR3, as DNA: TGTGCCAGTTCCATACAGGGTGGGTACGAGCAGTACTTC. The full variable domain, completed using reference TRBV18 and TRBJ2-7, is NAGVMQNPRHLVRRRGQEARLRCSPMKGHSHVYWYRQLPEEGLKFMVYLQKENIIDESGMPKERFSAEFPKEGPSILRIQQVVRGDSAAYFCASSIQGGYEQYFGPGTRLTVT.

The chain is built from TRBV27 and TRBJ2-5; D call uncertain. Germline CDR1 MNHEY, CDR2 SMNVEV (reference sequence). V dropped 5 bases and J dropped 0 bases, with 7 bases sitting between them. The CDR3 spans 13 residues. Here the CDR3 reads CASSARDQETQYF. CDR3 coding DNA: TGTGCCAGCAGTGCGAGAGACCAAGAGACCCAGTACTTC.

The chain carries TRBV2 and TRBJ1-2; D possibly corresponds to TRBD1 (5 bases). Germline CDR1 reads SNHLY; CDR2 reads FYNNEI. Deletions cut 4 bases from V and 1 base from J, with 10 bases between. The CDR3 covers 14 residues. The CDR3 spells CASSAQGLNYGYTF. DNA of the CDR3: TGTGCCAGCAGTGCCCAGGGCCTTAACTATGGCTACACCTTC.

The CDR3 loop reads CATSRDRGEEKLFF. The CDR3 DNA is TGTGCCACCAGCCGCGACAGGGGTGAAGAAAAACTGTTTTTT. V usage is TRBV15 and J usage is TRBJ1-4; TRBD1 agrees at 8 bases. The V gene end was trimmed by 5 bases and the J gene end by 8 bases; junction bases not matched to a gene: 7. Germline values: CDR1 LNHNV, CDR2 YYDKDF (reference sequence). There are 14 residues in the CDR3.